These 18 T cell receptor beta chains were sequenced from one sample in a study of cytomegalovirus exposure and HLA in healthy donors. Sequencing used immunoSEQ multiplex PCR; TCRdb keeps in-frame clones, though not all of them. The sample consists of 250,000 to 400,000 clones, around 87% of them appearing once. What was sequenced was PBMCs. Source of these receptors: a woman in her twenties or thirties in good health and CMV-seropositive.

The chain recombines TRBV7-8 with TRBJ1-3; unclear D gene. Germline CDR1 is SGHVS and CDR2 is FQNEAQ. The CDR3 has 15 amino acids. The ends were cut back, 1 base at V and 5 bases at J, with 12 bases in the middle. DNA of the CDR3: TGTGCCAGCAGCTTAGTAACGGCAAGCAGAAACACCATATATTTT. Translation: CASSLVTASRNTIYF.

This chain connects TRBV5-4 to TRBJ2-7; D perhaps matches TRBD1 (7 bases). The CDR3 sequence is 13 residues long. Germline CDR1 reads SGHNT; CDR2 reads YYREEE (reference sequence). V lost 4 bases and J lost 6, with 14 bases in between. CDR3 protein: CASSAGQLVEQYF. The CDR3 region has the DNA TGTGCCAGCAGCGCGGGACAGCTCGTCGAGCAGTACTTC.

The genes are TRBV5-1 and TRBJ2-1; 8 nucleotides agree with TRBD2. Germline V gene data show CDR1 as SGHRS and CDR2 as YFSETQ. The CDR3 sequence is 16 residues long. Trimming removed 1 base from V and 7 bases from J; junction bases left unmatched: 10. CDR3: CASSLKAAGGLNEQFF. DNA for the CDR3: TGCGCCAGCAGCTTGAAGGCGGCGGGAGGTTTAAATGAGCAGTTCTTC.

The chain recombines TRBV5-1 with TRBJ2-3, with 8 bases identical to TRBD2. The CDR3 sequence is 14 residues long. CDR1 is SGHRS, CDR2 YFSETQ, per germline. The junction had 15 bases not matched to a gene; V was cut back by 4 bases and J by 14 bases. The CDR3 sequence: CASSRLAGPSSWYF. CDR3 DNA sequence: TGCGCCAGCAGCAGGCTAGCGGGCCCCTCTTCATGGTATTTT.

The chain has TRBV4-1 and TRBJ2-1; 9 bases match TRBD2. Germline CDR1 MGHRA, CDR2 YSYEKL. V lost 2 bases and J lost 9; bases outside the gene matches: 14. This CDR3 is built from 17 residues. As DNA, the CDR3 is TGCGCCAGCAGCCAATCCCCGGGACTAGCAGCAAGTAGTGAGCAGTTCTTC. It translates to CASSQSPGLAASSEQFF.

The chain couples TRBV5-6 to TRBJ1-6; 7 bases align to TRBD1. The CDR3 runs to 18 residues. Germline V gives CDR1 SGHDT, CDR2 YYEEEE. V was pared by 2 bases and J by 9 bases, with 17 bases of the junction left unmatched. This chain's CDR3 is CASSLGGAQVTISSPLHF. The CDR3 DNA sequence: TGTGCCAGCAGCTTAGGGGGCGCCCAGGTCACTATCAGTTCACCCCTCCACTTT. Full variable domain (remainder filled in from reference TRBV5-6 and TRBJ1-6): DAGVTQSPTHLIKTRGQQVTLRCSPKSGHDTVSWYQQALGQGPQFIFQYYEEEERQRGNFPDRFSGHQFPNYSSELNVNALLLGDSALYLCASSLGGAQVTISSPLHFGNGTRLTVT.

The CDR3 bases are TGTGCCAGCGATGGAATTGCCCCTATGTCACCCCTCCACTTT. Encoded protein: CASDGIAPMSPLHF. The chain is built from TRBV28 and TRBJ1-6; D ambiguous. The V end was cut by 8 bases, the J end by 10 bases, with 18 bases between. This CDR3 spans 14 amino acids. Germline-derived CDR1 and CDR2 are MDHEN and SYDVKM.

The chain joins TRBV7-9 to TRBJ2-7; D is possibly TRBD1 (5 bases). Germline CDR1 reads SEHNR; CDR2 reads FQNEAQ (reference sequence). The CDR3 sequence is 16 residues long. Trimming cost V 1 base and J 2 bases, with 15 bases left between them. CDR3 residues: CASSLVLGPTTYEQYF. Written as DNA, the CDR3 is TGTGCCAGCAGCTTAGTTCTGGGGCCAACCACCTACGAGCAGTACTTC.

V and J are TRBV5-8 and TRBJ2-3, with D possibly TRBD2 on 6 matching bases. The CDR3 has 16 amino acids. Trimming took 7 bases from V and 8 from J, leaving 26 bases between them. CDR1 and CDR2 from the germline V gene are SGHTS and YDEGEE. CDR3 residues: CASVPLGLTTQSTQYF. CDR3 bases: TGTGCCAGCGTTCCGTTAGGACTAACCACACAGAGTACGCAGTATTTT.

The chain recombines TRBV5-6 with TRBJ1-2, with 7 positions matching TRBD1. CDR1 and CDR2 from the germline V gene are SGHDT and YYEEEE. The ends lost 1 base at V and 6 bases at J; junction bases unmatched: 6. CDR3 length: 14 residues. This CDR3 is CASSLTDRAHGYTF. The CDR3 nucleotides read TGTGCCAGCAGCTTGACAGACAGGGCCCATGGCTACACCTTC.

The CDR3 sequence is CASSEGRDNNQPQHF. CDR3 bases: TGTGCCAGCAGTGAAGGAAGGGACAACAATCAGCCCCAGCATTTT. V usage is TRBV2 and J usage is TRBJ1-5; a weak D match, TRBD1 (6 bases). Germline V gene sequence: CDR1 SNHLY, CDR2 FYNNEI. The CDR3 spans 15 residues. The V end was cut by 1 base, the J end by 3 bases, with 10 bases between.

The V call is TRBV11-3, the J call TRBJ2-1; 11 nucleotides agree with TRBD1. The trim removed 5 bases at V and 10 bases at J, leaving 10 bases unmatched. CDR1 SGHNT and CDR2 YENEEA come from the germline V gene. CDR3 length: 15 residues. The CDR3 nucleotides read TGTGCCAGCAGCCCCGGACAGGGGGCGAGGAGCGAGCAGTTCTTC. Residues: CASSPGQGARSEQFF.

The CDR3 is CATSSTGGETYEQYF. In DNA form, the CDR3 reads TGTGCCACCAGCAGTACAGGGGGAGAGACCTACGAGCAGTACTTC. The chain combines TRBV15 with TRBJ2-7, with 8 nucleotides matching TRBD1. CDR1 LNHNV and CDR2 YYDKDF come from the germline V gene (reference sequence). The V gene end was trimmed by 3 bases and the J gene end by 2 bases; junction bases not matched to a gene: 6. This CDR3 contains 15 residues.

This clone is a singleton in its sample. The rearrangement links TRBV13 to TRBJ2-4; D is unclear. Germline V gene lookup returns CDR1 PRHDT and CDR2 FYEKMQ (reference sequence). Trimming cost V 6 bases and J 0 bases, with 12 bases left between them. This CDR3 has 15 amino acids. CDR3 in amino acids: CASSPGSIAKNIQYF. Written as DNA, the CDR3 is TGTGCCAGCAGTCCCGGTAGTATAGCCAAAAACATTCAGTACTTC.

The chain couples TRBV7-6 to TRBJ2-3; TRBD2 aligns across 8 bases. The germline gives CDR1 SGHVS, CDR2 FNYEAQ. Trimming cost V 5 bases and J 0 bases; bases outside gene matches: 4. CDR3 size: 15 residues. The CDR3 reads CASSTIAGSTDTQYF. The CDR3 DNA sequence: TGTGCCAGCAGCACAATAGCGGGAAGCACAGATACGCAGTATTTT.

The genes are TRBV30 and TRBJ2-3; 10 bases match TRBD2. V was clipped by 2 bases and J by 4 bases; unmatched bases: 9. Germline CDR1 reads GTSNPN; CDR2 reads SVGIG (reference sequence). This CDR3 has 16 amino acids. Written as DNA, the CDR3 is TGTGCCTGGAGTAGCGGGGGGGCCCTCGGCGCAGATACGCAGTATTTT. It specifies CAWSSGGALGADTQYF.

The chain employs TRBV9 and TRBJ2-7, with 7 bases identical to TRBD2. The V gene's germline CDR1 is SGDLS and CDR2 YYNGEE. The V segment lost 3 bases and the J segment 2 bases; nucleotides outside the gene matches: 8. The length of the CDR3 is 15 residues. DNA of the CDR3: TGTGCCAGCAGCGCAGGCGGGAGACTACCCTACGAGCAGTACTTC. Translating it yields CASSAGGRLPYEQYF.

The chain uses TRBV29-1 and TRBJ1-1, with 7 positions matching TRBD1. The J segment lost 1 base and the V segment lost 6 bases, leaving 8 bases of the junction unmatched. Germline assignment: CDR1 SQVTM and CDR2 ANQGSEA. The CDR3 runs 14 residues. CDR3 sequence (DNA): TGCAGCGTCCGAAAAGGGGGCGAGAACACTGAAGCTTTCTTT. It is translated as CSVRKGGENTEAFF. Combining the CDR3 with reference TRBV29-1 and TRBJ1-1 gives the whole variable domain SAVISQKPSRDICQRGTSLTIQCQVDSQVTMMFWYRQQPGQSLTLIATANQGSEATYESGFVIDKFPISRPNLTFSTLTVSNMSPEDSSIYLCSVRKGGENTEAFFGQGTRLTVV.